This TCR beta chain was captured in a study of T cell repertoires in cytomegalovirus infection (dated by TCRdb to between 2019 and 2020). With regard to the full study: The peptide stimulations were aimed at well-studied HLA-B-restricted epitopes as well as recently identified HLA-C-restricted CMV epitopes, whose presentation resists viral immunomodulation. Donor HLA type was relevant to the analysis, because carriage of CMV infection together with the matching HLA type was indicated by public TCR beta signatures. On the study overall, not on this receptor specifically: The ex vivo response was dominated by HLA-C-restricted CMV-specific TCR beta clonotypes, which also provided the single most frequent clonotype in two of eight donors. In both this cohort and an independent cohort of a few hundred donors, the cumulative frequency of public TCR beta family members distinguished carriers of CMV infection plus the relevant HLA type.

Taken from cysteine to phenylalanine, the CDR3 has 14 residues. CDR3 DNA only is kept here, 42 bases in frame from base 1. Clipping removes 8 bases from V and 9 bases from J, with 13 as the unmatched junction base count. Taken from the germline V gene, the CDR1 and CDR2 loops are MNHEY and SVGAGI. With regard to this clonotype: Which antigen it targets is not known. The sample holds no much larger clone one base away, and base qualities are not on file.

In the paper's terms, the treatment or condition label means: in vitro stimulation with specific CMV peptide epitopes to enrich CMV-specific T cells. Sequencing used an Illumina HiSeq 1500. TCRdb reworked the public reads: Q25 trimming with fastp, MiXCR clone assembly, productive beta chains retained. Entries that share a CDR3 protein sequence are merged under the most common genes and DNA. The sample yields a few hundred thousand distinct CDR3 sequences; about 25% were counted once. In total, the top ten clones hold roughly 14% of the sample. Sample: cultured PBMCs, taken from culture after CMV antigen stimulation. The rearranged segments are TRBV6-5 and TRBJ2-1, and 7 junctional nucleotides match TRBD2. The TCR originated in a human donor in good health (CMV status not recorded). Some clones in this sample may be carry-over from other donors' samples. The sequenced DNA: TGTGCCAGCCGTTTAGCGGGTCCCCGCAGTGAGCAGTTCTTC. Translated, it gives CASRLAGPRSEQFF.